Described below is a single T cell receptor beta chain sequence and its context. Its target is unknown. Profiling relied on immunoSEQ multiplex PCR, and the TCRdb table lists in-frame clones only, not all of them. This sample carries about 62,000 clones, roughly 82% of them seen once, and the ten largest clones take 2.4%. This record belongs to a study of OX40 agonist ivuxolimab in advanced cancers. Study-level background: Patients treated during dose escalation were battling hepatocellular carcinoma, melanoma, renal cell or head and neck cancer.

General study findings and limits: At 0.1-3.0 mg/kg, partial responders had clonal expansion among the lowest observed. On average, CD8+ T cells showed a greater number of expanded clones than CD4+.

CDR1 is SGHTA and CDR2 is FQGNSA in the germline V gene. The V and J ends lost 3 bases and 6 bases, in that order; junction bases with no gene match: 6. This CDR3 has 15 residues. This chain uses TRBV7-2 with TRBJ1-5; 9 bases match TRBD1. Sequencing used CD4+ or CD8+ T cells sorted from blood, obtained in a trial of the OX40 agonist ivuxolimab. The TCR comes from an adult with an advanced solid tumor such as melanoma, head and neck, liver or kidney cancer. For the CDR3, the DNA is TGTGCCAGCAGCTTGAACAGGGGGCAGGGTCAGCCCCAGCATTTT. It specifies CASSLNRGQGQPQHF.